The rows below give T cell receptor beta chains drawn from one sample of a study of a mutant IDH1 vaccine in newly diagnosed glioma. These TCRs' antigens remain unknown. Only in-frame clones appear in the TCRdb table, and some are missing; sequencing was by immunoSEQ multiplex PCR. Among 37,000 or so clones listed, approximately 83% were seen once. The sample was PBMCs, taken from a glioma patient whose treatment included an IDH1 peptide vaccine. These receptors were collected from a young man with glioma. Each CDR3 is given with its conserved first and last residue. Fields, in order: V gene, clone size, J gene, D gene, CDR3 DNA, CDR3 protein. D genes are given only for firm matches. Size values are once, few and many counts, or a class for expanded clones, and some rows have none.

V: TRBV19
size: NA
J: TRBJ1-5
D: NA
DNA: TGTGCCAGTAGTATAGCCGGGATAGAAAATCAGCCCCAGCATTTT
CDR3: CASSIAGIENQPQHF

V: TRBV9
size: NA
J: TRBJ1-3
D: NA
DNA: TGTGCCAGCAGCGTAGGGGGGCGGACCCTTGGAAACACCATATATTTT
CDR3: CASSVGGRTLGNTIYF

V: TRBV5-1
size: NA
J: TRBJ2-3
D: NA
DNA: TGCGCCAGCAGCCTACAAGGGGACGCCAGCACAGATACGCAGTATTTT
CDR3: CASSLQGDASTDTQYF

V: TRBV23-1
size: few
J: TRBJ2-7
D: NA
DNA: TGCGCCAGCAGTTTTAATAGAGAGAGCAGCACAGACTACGAGCAGTACTTC
CDR3: CASSFNRESSTDYEQYF

V: TRBV19
size: NA
J: TRBJ1-6
D: NA
DNA: TGTGCCAGTAGAACCCCGGGACACCTGAATTCACCCCTCCACTTT
CDR3: CASRTPGHLNSPLHF

V: TRBV4-1
size: NA
J: TRBJ1-3
D: NA
DNA: TGCGCCAGCAGCCAAGTTTACAGGGAGTCTGGAAACACCATATATTTT
CDR3: CASSQVYRESGNTIYF

V: TRBV5-6
size: NA
J: TRBJ2-6
D: NA
DNA: TGTGCCAGCAGCTTGGTAGGTCTCTCTGGGGCCAACGTCCTGACTTTC
CDR3: CASSLVGLSGANVLTF

V: TRBV28
size: NA
J: TRBJ1-2
D: NA
DNA: TGTGCCAGCCGGTTTGGAGTTGGCTACACCTTC
CDR3: CASRFGVGYTF

V: TRBV7-9
size: once
J: TRBJ2-5
D: NA
DNA: TGTGCCAGCAGCCCGCCCCATCGTTCGGGGATGGAGACCCAGTACTTC
CDR3: CASSPPHRSGMETQYF

V: TRBV18
size: NA
J: TRBJ2-7
D: NA
DNA: TGTGCCAGCTTACCTCAAGCGGACGGGTCCTACGAGCAGTACTTC
CDR3: CASLPQADGSYEQYF